This TCR beta chain was sequenced for a study of blood T cell repertoires in COVID-19. Study-wide context: Sources were T cells, B-cell-depleted T cells, or PBMCs; the material itself was cDNA or gDNA.

Original processing notes: Estimation of nucleated cell counts relied on the amplification of reference gene primers. Measured with immunoSEQ multiplex PCR; TCRdb has only the in-frame clones, and not every one. V and J calls and clone size are given by that table; D and trimming were obtained from the DNA. The data contain 50,000 or so clones, 82% of them seen just once; the ten biggest clones take up around 10%. The CDR3 totals 15 residues. The V gene's germline CDR1 is SGHRS and CDR2 YFSETQ. Trimming took off 0 bases at V and 1 base at J, with 8 bases between the two ends. Followed longitudinally, the Seattle patients had been enrolled during active infection.

Sequencing was done on a sample of peripheral blood. This rearrangement joins TRBV5-1 to TRBJ2-1; D is perhaps TRBD1 (5 bases). The TCR was taken from an elderly man with COVID-19, enrolled during active disease. The CDR3 protein is CASSLEGDSYNEQFF. For the CDR3, the DNA is TGCGCCAGCAGCTTGGAAGGGGATTCCTACAATGAGCAGTTCTTC.